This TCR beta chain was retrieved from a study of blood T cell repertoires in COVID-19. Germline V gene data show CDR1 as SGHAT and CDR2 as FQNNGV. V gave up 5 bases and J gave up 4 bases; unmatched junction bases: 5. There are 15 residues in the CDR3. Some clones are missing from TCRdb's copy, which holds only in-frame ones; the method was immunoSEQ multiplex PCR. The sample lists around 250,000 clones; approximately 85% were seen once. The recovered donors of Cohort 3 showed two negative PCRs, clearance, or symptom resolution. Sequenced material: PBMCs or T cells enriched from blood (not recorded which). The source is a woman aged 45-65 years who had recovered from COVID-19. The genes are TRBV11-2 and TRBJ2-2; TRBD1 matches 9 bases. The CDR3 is CASSDGQGPTGELFF. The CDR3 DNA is TGTGCCAGCAGCGATGGACAGGGGCCCACCGGGGAGCTGTTTTTT.